This entry is about one T cell receptor beta chain. As yet, its antigen is unknown. The data were taken from a study of cytomegalovirus exposure and HLA in healthy donors. The PCR had 60 Vbeta and 13 Jbeta primers. Generated by immunoSEQ multiplex PCR, the TCRdb table keeps only in-frame clones and is missing some. Seen here are 74,000 or so clones, roughly three quarters observed once, and the top ten hold 22%. Points from the study as a whole: The authors enumerated some 170 TCR beta chains as linked to cytomegalovirus. When a later analysis was performed, an Asian-associated ancestry cluster reportedly had fewer N-insertions than the roughly 690-donor mean.

Germline CDR1 SEHNR, CDR2 FQNEAQ (reference sequence). There are 14 residues in the CDR3. The ends were cut back, 5 bases at V and 2 bases at J, with 12 bases in the middle. The sample taken for sequencing was PBMCs. The source is a woman aged 40 to 49 in good health and CMV-seropositive. The V and J genes are TRBV7-9 and TRBJ1-1; perhaps TRBD1 as D (6 bases). CDR3 sequence: CASSPYRDNTEAFF. The DNA of the CDR3 is TGTGCCAGCAGCCCCTACAGGGATAACACTGAAGCTTTCTTT.